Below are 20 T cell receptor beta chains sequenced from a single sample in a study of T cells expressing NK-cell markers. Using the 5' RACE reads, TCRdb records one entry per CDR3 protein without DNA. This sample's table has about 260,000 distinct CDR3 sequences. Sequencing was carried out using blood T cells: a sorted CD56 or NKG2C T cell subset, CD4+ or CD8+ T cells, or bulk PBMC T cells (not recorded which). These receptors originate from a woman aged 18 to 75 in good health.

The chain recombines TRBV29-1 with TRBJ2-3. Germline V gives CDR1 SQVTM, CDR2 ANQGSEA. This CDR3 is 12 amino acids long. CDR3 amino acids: CSVDDGTDTQYF.

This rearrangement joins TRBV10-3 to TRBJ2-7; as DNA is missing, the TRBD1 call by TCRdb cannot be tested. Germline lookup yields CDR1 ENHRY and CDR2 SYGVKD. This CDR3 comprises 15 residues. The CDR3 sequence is CAISELGQGGVEQYF.

The CDR3 sequence: CSARINEKLFF. This chain joins TRBV29-1 and TRBJ1-4. Germline V CDR1 and CDR2: SQVTM, ANQGSEA. The CDR3 has 11 amino acids.

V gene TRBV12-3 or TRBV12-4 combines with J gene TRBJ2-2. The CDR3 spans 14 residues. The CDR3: CASSVSTNTGELFF.

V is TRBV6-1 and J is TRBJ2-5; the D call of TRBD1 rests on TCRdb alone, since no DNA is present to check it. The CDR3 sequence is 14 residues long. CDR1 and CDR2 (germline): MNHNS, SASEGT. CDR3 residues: CASEYQGALETQYF.

The chain's CDR3 is CSLQGPNEQFF. The chain couples TRBV20-1 to TRBJ2-1; TCRdb lists TRBD1, though no DNA is available to test this call. The CDR3 has 11 amino acids. Germline CDR1 and CDR2: DFQATT and SNEGSKA (reference sequence).

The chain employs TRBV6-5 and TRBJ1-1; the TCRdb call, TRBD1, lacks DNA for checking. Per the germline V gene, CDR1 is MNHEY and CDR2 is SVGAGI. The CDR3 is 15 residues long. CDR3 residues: CASSSVRQGRTEAFF.

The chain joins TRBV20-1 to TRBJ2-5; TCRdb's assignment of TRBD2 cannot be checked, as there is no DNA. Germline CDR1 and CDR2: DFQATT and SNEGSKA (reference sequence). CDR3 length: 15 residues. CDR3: CSASSLAGDQETQYF.

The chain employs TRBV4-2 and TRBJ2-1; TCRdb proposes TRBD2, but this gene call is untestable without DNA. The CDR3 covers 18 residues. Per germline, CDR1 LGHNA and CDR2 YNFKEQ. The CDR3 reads CASSQGGLWGTGYNEQFF.

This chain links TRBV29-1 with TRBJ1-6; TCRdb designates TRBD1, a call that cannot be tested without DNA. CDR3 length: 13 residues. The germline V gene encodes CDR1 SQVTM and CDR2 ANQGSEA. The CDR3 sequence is CSVGSDSGSPLHF.

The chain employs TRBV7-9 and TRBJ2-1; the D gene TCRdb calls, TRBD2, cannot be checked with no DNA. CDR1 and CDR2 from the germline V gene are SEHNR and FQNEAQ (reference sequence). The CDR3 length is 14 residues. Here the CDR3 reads CASSLFAGINEQFF.

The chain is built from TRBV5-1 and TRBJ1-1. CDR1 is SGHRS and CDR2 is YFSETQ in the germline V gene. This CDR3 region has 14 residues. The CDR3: CASSLGWENTEAFF.

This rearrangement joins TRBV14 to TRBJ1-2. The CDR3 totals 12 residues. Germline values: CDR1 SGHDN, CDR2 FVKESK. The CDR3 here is CASSQVGYGYTF.

The CDR3 loop is CASSLGGPWDTTEQFF. The chain couples TRBV5-4 to TRBJ2-1; there is no DNA to check the TCRdb D call of TRBD1. CDR3 size: 16 residues. Germline CDR1 and CDR2: SGHNT and YYREEE (reference sequence). The complete variable domain, with remaining parts taken from reference TRBV5-4 and TRBJ2-1, reads ETGVTQSPTHLIKTRGQQVTLRCSSQSGHNTVSWYQQALGQGPQFIFQYYREEENGRGNFPPRFSGLQFPNYSSELNVNALELDDSALYLCASSLGGPWDTTEQFFGPGTRLTVL.

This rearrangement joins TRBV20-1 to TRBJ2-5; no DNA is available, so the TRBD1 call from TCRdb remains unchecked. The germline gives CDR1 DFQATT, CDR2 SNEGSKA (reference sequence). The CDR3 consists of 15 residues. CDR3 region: CSATDRGRFEETQYF.

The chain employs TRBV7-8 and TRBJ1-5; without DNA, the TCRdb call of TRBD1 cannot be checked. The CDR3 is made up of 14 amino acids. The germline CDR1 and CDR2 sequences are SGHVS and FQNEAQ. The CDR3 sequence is CASSSDRGLEPQHF.

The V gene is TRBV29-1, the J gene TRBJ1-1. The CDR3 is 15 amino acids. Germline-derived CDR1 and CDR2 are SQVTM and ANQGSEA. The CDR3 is CSVSRGGVMNTEAFF.

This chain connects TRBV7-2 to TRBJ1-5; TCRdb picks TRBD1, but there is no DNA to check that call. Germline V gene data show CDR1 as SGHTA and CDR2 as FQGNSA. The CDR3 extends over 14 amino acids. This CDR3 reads CASSYRGGDQPQHF.

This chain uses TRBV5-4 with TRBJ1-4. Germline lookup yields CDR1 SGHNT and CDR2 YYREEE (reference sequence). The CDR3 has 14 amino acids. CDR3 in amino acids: CASSPAGSYEKLFF.

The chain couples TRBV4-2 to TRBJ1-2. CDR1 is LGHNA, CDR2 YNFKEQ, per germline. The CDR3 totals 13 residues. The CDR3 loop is CASSQDLGIGYTF.